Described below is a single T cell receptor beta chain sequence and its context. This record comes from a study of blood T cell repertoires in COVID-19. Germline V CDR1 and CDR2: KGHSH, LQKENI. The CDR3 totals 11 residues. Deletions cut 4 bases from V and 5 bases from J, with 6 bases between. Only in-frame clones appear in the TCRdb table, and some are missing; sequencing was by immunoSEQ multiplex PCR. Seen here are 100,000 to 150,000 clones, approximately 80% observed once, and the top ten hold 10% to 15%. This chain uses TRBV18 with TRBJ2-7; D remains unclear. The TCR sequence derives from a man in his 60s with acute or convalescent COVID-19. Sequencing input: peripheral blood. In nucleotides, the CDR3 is TGTGCCAGCTCACGGCTTCACGAGCAGTACTTC. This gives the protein CASSRLHEQYF.